A selection of T cell receptor beta chains follows, all from one sample in a study of blood T cell repertoires in COVID-19. The protocol was immunoSEQ multiplex PCR, while the TCRdb copy is restricted to in-frame clones and leaves out a portion. The table shows over 200,000 clones, with around 88% occurring only once. Input material: PBMCs or T cells enriched from blood (not recorded which). Source of these receptors: a man aged 35-49 years who had recovered from COVID-19. Both conserved end residues are trimmed from each CDR3.

CDR3 protein | J gene | V gene
ASGRLAGGTGELF | TRBJ2-2 | TRBV9
ASSPRAGGGTDTQY | TRBJ2-3 | TRBV4-3
ASSVGQGMNTEAF | TRBJ1-1 | TRBV19
ASSLMGQRNEKLF | TRBJ1-4 | TRBV7-2
ASTGDSREQY | TRBJ2-7 | TRBV6-5
ASSNDRAETQY | TRBJ2-5 | TRBV19
ASSLGLQPQH | TRBJ1-5 | TRBV28
ASSPQGQDTDTQY | TRBJ2-3 | TRBV18
ASSQVYLAGAVSTYNEQF | TRBJ2-1 | TRBV4-2
ASSLQLQGYGELF | TRBJ2-2 | TRBV6-5
ASSLILAGRTDNEQF | TRBJ2-1 | TRBV28
ASSPLSGGPTTDTQY | TRBJ2-3 | TRBV11-2
ASILSVGNTEAF | TRBJ1-1 | TRBV7-2
ASSLVSGTGAIRNEQF | TRBJ2-1 | TRBV7-2
ASSPKTSGSTDTQY | TRBJ2-3 | TRBV18
ASSSSQGPNNEQF | TRBJ2-1 | TRBV6-4
ASSSLTGSGTGELF | TRBJ2-2 | TRBV5-1
ASSLEGSQPGGYT | TRBJ1-2 | TRBV11-2
ASSQTSQGLDTGELF | TRBJ2-2 | TRBV4-3
ASSQGTGFTDTQY | TRBJ2-3 | TRBV3-1/TRBV3-2
ASSLASAAGNTIY | TRBJ1-3 | TRBV7-6
ASSPQTGEHVLETQY | TRBJ2-5 | TRBV6-6
ASSPSWNRNTEAF | TRBJ1-1 | TRBV2